This TCR beta chain was sequenced in a study of a mutant IDH1 vaccine in newly diagnosed glioma. About the research overall: With temozolomide cycles, or 4-6 weeks after radiotherapy alone, vaccination was started. Sex among treated patients split about 60% male, around 40% female; mean age was about 40 years.

The sample's time point: week 35, safety follow-up. All doses held 300 ug of mutant IDH1 20-mer peptide, with topical imiquimod. New WHO grade 3 or 4 IDH1-mutant, ATRX-lost astrocytomas were present in all donors. Clones were sequenced by immunoSEQ multiplex PCR, and TCRdb holds only the in-frame ones, with some missing. The sample lists roughly 50,000 clones; around four fifths were seen once. Study conclusions and caveats: Induction of immune responses by the vaccine occurred in about 93% of patients.

About this clone itself: The antigen is not known.

V shed 6 bases, J shed 6 bases, and the junction held 8 bases outside the gene matches. The CDR3 sequence is 13 residues long. Per the germline V gene, CDR1 is SQVTM and CDR2 is ANQGSEA. The chain has TRBV29-1 and TRBJ2-7, with 10 nucleotides matching TRBD2. This receptor was obtained from a woman in her late teens or twenties with glioma. Specimen: PBMCs, collected from a glioma patient whose treatment included an IDH1 peptide vaccine. The CDR3 nucleotides read TGCAGCGTGGCAAGACTAGCGGGTGGCGAGCAGTACTTC. Its protein product is CSVARLAGGEQYF.